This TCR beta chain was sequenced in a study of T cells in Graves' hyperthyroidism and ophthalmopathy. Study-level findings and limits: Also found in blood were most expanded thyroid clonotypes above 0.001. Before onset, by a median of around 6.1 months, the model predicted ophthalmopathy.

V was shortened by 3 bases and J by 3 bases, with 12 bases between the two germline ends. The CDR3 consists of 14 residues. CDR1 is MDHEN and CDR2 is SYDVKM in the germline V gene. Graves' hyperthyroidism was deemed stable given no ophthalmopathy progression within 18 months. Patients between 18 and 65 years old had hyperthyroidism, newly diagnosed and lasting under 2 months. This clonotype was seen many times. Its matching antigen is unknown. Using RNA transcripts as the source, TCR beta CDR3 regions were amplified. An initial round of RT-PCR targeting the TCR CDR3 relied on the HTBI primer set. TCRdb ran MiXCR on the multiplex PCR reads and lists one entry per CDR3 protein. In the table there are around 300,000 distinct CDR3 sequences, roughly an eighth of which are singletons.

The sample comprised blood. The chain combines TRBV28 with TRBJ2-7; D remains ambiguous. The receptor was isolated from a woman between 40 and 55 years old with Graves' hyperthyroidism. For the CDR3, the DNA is TGTGCCAGCAGTTTGGTGCGTTCCCACTACGAGCAGTACTTC. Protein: CASSLVRSHYEQYF. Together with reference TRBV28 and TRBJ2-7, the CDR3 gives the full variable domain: DVKVTQSSRYLVKRTGEKVFLECVQDMDHENMFWYRQDPGLGLRLIYFSYDVKMKEKGDIPEGYSVSREKKERFSLILESASTNQTSMYLCASSLVRSHYEQYFGPGTRLTVT.